Each of the 9 T cell receptor beta chains below was sequenced from the same sample in a study of STAT5B mutations in CD4+ large granular lymphocyte leukemia. Sequenced by immunoSEQ multiplex PCR; TCRdb stores in-frame clones only, minus some. The sample shows more than 25,000 clones, approximately 80% of them seen only once. What was sequenced was CD4+ T cells from blood buffy coats. The receptors come from a human donor in good health.

The chain carries TRBV6-6 and TRBJ1-2; D gene uncertain. Trimming shortened V by 5 bases and J by 4 bases, and 17 bases separated the two germline ends. CDR1 is MNHNY, CDR2 SVGAGI, per germline (reference sequence). This CDR3 has 15 residues. The CDR3 sequence is CASSPEDGSIYGYTF. CDR3 sequence (DNA): TGTGCCAGCAGTCCCGAGGACGGTTCCATCTATGGCTACACCTTC.

The V and J genes are TRBV27 and TRBJ2-7, with D uncertain. The CDR3 has 15 amino acids. Per the germline V gene, CDR1 is MNHEY and CDR2 is SMNVEV (reference sequence). The V end lost 4 bases, the J end lost 4 bases, and 17 bases lay between the germline ends. CDR3 region: CASSSPGPVGYEQYF. Here the CDR3 DNA reads TGTGCCAGCAGTTCCCCCGGCCCGGTGGGTTACGAGCAGTACTTC.

V and J are TRBV18 and TRBJ1-6; the match to TRBD1 covers 8 bases. Germline lookup yields CDR1 KGHSH and CDR2 LQKENI. The CDR3 totals 13 residues. With V trimmed by 6 bases and J by 10 bases, 5 bases remained unmatched. The CDR3 nucleotides read TGTGCCAGCTCGCCTGACAGGGGATCACCCCTCCACTTT. Its translation is CASSPDRGSPLHF.

This sequence joins TRBV27 and TRBJ1-4; no reliable D call. Per germline, CDR1 MNHEY and CDR2 SMNVEV (reference sequence). The germline V and J ends were trimmed by 3 bases and 7 bases, with 15 bases remaining between them. CDR3 length: 15 amino acids. The CDR3: CASSLAGVNTEKLFF. The CDR3 nucleotides read TGTGCCAGCAGTTTGGCCGGGGTCAATACTGAAAAACTGTTTTTT. Full variable domain (rest looked up from reference TRBV27 and TRBJ1-4): EAQVTQNPRYLITVTGKKLTVTCSQNMNHEYMSWYRQDPGLGLRQIYYSMNVEVTDKGDVPEGYKVSRKEKRNFPLILESPSPNQTSLYFCASSLAGVNTEKLFFGSGTQLSVL.

This clone showed up just a few times. The chain combines TRBV7-6 with TRBJ1-5; perhaps TRBD1 as D (6 bases). Germline V gene lookup returns CDR1 SGHVS and CDR2 FNYEAQ. CDR3 size: 15 residues. The V end was cut by 5 bases, the J end by 2 bases, with 13 bases between. The CDR3 DNA is TGTGCCAGCAGCAGAACGGGACACGGCAATCAGCCCCAGCATTTT. Amino acid sequence: CASSRTGHGNQPQHF.

The V gene is TRBV2, the J gene TRBJ1-1, with a weak D call TRBD1 (6 bases). Germline lookup yields CDR1 SNHLY and CDR2 FYNNEI. The CDR3 sequence is 15 residues long. Trimming took off 8 bases at V and 0 bases at J, with 16 bases between the two ends. The CDR3 reads CASSRGQPLNTEAFF. DNA for the CDR3: TGTGCCAGCTCGCGCGGACAGCCTTTGAACACTGAAGCTTTCTTT.

This sequence joins TRBV6-1 and TRBJ1-2, with D possibly matching TRBD1 (6 bases). The CDR3 length is 15 residues. V was clipped by 5 bases and J by 0 bases, with 13 bases between them. Germline V CDR1 and CDR2: MNHNS, SASEGT. CDR3 sequence reads: CASSRQDQANYGYTF. DNA of the CDR3: TGTGCCAGCAGTCGACAGGACCAAGCTAACTATGGCTACACCTTC.

The rearrangement links TRBV19 to TRBJ2-3; 7 nucleotides match TRBD1. V gave up 5 bases and J gave up 1 base; unmatched junction bases: 12. The CDR3 loop spans 17 amino acids. Germline V lookup: CDR1 LNHDA, CDR2 SQIVND (reference sequence). CDR3 DNA: TGTGCCAGTAGTTCTCCGGGACAGAGATTAGGCACAGATACGCAGTATTTT. Its protein is CASSSPGQRLGTDTQYF.

V and J are TRBV5-1 and TRBJ1-1; D not certain. The ends were cut back, 2 bases at V and 1 base at J, with 12 bases in the middle. CDR1 is SGHRS and CDR2 is YFSETQ in the germline V gene. This CDR3 has 15 residues. The CDR3 bases are TGCGCCAGCAGCTTTGGTTGGATGGGGAACACTGAAGCTTTCTTT. It translates to CASSFGWMGNTEAFF.